The next 28 T cell receptor beta chains were all read from a single sample in a study of blood T cell repertoires in COVID-19. The method was immunoSEQ multiplex PCR; TCRdb's version includes in-frame clones alone and lacks a portion of them. The sample contains approximately 300,000 clones, 80% to 95% of which appear only once. Sequencing was carried out using PBMCs or T cells enriched from blood (not recorded which). Receptors originate from a woman aged 25 to 39 who had recovered from COVID-19.

J is TRBJ2-2 and V is TRBV28, with 7 positions matching TRBD1. Unmatched junction bases numbered 9, after V lost 5 bases and J lost 0 bases. Germline values: CDR1 MDHEN, CDR2 SYDVKM. The CDR3 is 17 amino acids. CDR3 sequence (DNA): TGTGCCAGCAGTCTAACATTCGGGACAGCGAACACCGGGGAGCTGTTTTTT. Its translation: CASSLTFGTANTGELFF.

This clone was recorded once. The chain recombines TRBV19 with TRBJ2-7, with 10 nucleotides matching TRBD2. V dropped 5 bases and J dropped 4; count of bases not matched to a gene: 5. CDR3 length: 14 residues. Germline-derived CDR1 and CDR2 are LNHDA and SQIVND (reference sequence). The CDR3 DNA follows: TGTGCCAGTAGTTACGCGACTAGCGGGTACGAGCAGTACTTC. Translation gives CASSYATSGYEQYF.

The chain links TRBV28 to TRBJ1-1, with D possibly being TRBD1 (5 bases). CDR1 and CDR2 (germline): MDHEN, SYDVKM. V was clipped by 8 bases and J by 8 bases, with 18 bases between them. CDR3 size: 13 residues. The CDR3 DNA sequence: TGTGCCAGCCGGACCCAGGGCACAGCGGAAGCTTTCTTT. This codes for CASRTQGTAEAFF.

J is TRBJ2-2 and V is TRBV7-2; TRBD2 matches 12 bases. Germline CDR1 SGHTA, CDR2 FQGNSA. V lost 6 bases and J lost 7; bases outside the gene matches: 6. This CDR3 has 15 amino acids. Here the CDR3 DNA reads TGTGCCAGCAGACGACTAGCGGGAGCTGTCGGGGAGCTGTTTTTT. Translated: CASRRLAGAVGELFF.

The rearrangement uses TRBV3-1 (or the pseudogene TRBV3-2) and TRBJ2-3; the D is unclear. The V and J ends lost 3 bases and 2 bases respectively, with 12 bases between them. The CDR3 contains 15 residues. CDR1 LGHDT and CDR2 YNNKEL come from the germline V gene (reference sequence). As DNA, the CDR3 is TGTGCCAGCAGCCAGGAACTAAACCCCACAGATACGCAGTATTTT. This sequence encodes CASSQELNPTDTQYF.

The chain has TRBV19 and TRBJ1-5; D not certain. From germline, CDR1 is LNHDA and CDR2 SQIVND (reference sequence). The CDR3 length is 13 residues. Trimming stripped 5 bases from V and 7 bases from J, with 12 bases between. Written as DNA, the CDR3 is TGTGCCAGTAGTTCAACGGGTAGACAGCCCCAGCATTTT. This sequence encodes CASSSTGRQPQHF.

The chain combines TRBV5-1 with TRBJ1-1; 9 bases fit TRBD1. V was clipped by 2 bases and J by 5 bases; unmatched bases: 4. This CDR3 contains 14 residues. Germline V gives CDR1 SGHRS, CDR2 YFSETQ. The CDR3 region has the DNA TGCGCCAGCAGCTTCACAGGGGGCGGGACTGAAGCTTTCTTT. Translated, it gives CASSFTGGGTEAFF.

The chain joins TRBV28 to TRBJ1-1; tentatively, D is TRBD1 (5 bases). The germline CDR1 and CDR2 sequences are MDHEN and SYDVKM. CDR3 length: 13 amino acids. V lost 1 base to trimming and J lost 6 bases, with 9 bases between them. DNA of the CDR3: TGTGCCAGCAGTTTATCAGGGAGGTCTGAAGCTTTCTTT. It specifies CASSLSGRSEAFF.

The chain links TRBV5-6 to TRBJ2-7; D is unresolved. The CDR3 runs to 12 residues. Trimming took off 0 bases at V and 3 bases at J, with 4 bases between the two ends. Per germline, CDR1 SGHDT and CDR2 YYEEEE. CDR3 coding DNA: TGTGCCAGCAGCTTGGGCGACTACGAGCAGTACTTC. Translation gives CASSLGDYEQYF.

On this clone itself: At one end the junction does not follow the germline gene, possibly because of a read error. The rearrangement joins TRBV3-1 (or the pseudogene TRBV3-2) to TRBJ2-1, with TRBD2 identical over 7 bases. CDR1 and CDR2 from the germline V gene are LGHDT and YNNKEL (reference sequence). The CDR3 has 15 residues. CDR3 DNA: TGTGCCAGCAGCCAGATATTGGGGGGGTTCAATAAGCAGTTCTTC. Its translation is CASSQILGGFNKQFF.

The chain uses TRBV18 and TRBJ2-1; TRBD2 is a possible D gene (5 bases). V was shortened by 2 bases and J by 8 bases, with 10 bases between the two germline ends. The CDR3 has 13 residues. CDR1 KGHSH and CDR2 LQKENI come from the germline V gene. The CDR3, as DNA: TGTGCCAGCTCACCAAAGGACTTTCATGAGCAGTTCTTC. It encodes CASSPKDFHEQFF.

The rearrangement uses TRBV19 and TRBJ1-1; tentatively, D is TRBD1 (5 bases). Per germline, CDR1 LNHDA and CDR2 SQIVND (reference sequence). Between the trimmed V and J ends, which lost 3 bases and 9 bases, there was a span of 14 bases. The CDR3 has 13 residues. In DNA, the CDR3 is TGTGCCAGTAGTATGGGTCAGGGATACCAAGCTTTCTTT. This gives the protein CASSMGQGYQAFF.

The chain couples TRBV7-2 to TRBJ1-6, with 7 bases lining up with TRBD1. The CDR3 is 19 amino acids. Germline CDR1 is SGHTA and CDR2 is FQGNSA. Trimming removed 5 bases from V and 9 bases from J; junction bases left unmatched: 22. CDR3 in DNA: TGTGCCAGCAGCCCCAGATCCGGGACAGCCTTCCCCGTCATTTCACCCCTCCACTTT. Its translation is CASSPRSGTAFPVISPLHF.

The chain carries TRBV28 and TRBJ2-5; D is ambiguous. The CDR3 length is 12 residues. V shed 8 bases and J shed 0 bases, with 7 bases lying between them. Per the germline V gene, CDR1 is MDHEN and CDR2 is SYDVKM. CDR3: CASEQNQETQYF. The CDR3 DNA reads TGTGCCAGCGAACAGAACCAAGAGACCCAGTACTTC. Together with reference TRBV28 and TRBJ2-5, the CDR3 gives the full variable domain: DVKVTQSSRYLVKRTGEKVFLECVQDMDHENMFWYRQDPGLGLRLIYFSYDVKMKEKGDIPEGYSVSREKKERFSLILESASTNQTSMYLCASEQNQETQYFGPGTRLLVL.

The chain recombines TRBV4-3 with TRBJ2-1, with a weak D call TRBD1 (5 bases). Germline assignment: CDR1 LGHNA and CDR2 YSLEER. With 1 base removed from V and 3 bases from J, the gap between germline ends came to 10 bases. This CDR3 has 15 amino acids. CDR3 sequence (DNA): TGCGCCAGCAGCCAAGTTGGGGCTAGCTACAATGAGCAGTTCTTC. As protein: CASSQVGASYNEQFF.

J is TRBJ2-3 and V is TRBV21-1; TRBD2 is the table's D call, not checked against the DNA. TRBV21-1 is recorded as a pseudogene. This CDR3 has 17 residues. The CDR3 DNA sequence: TGTGCCAGCAGCAAACCCACCGCTAGCGGAACCACAGATACGCAGTATTTT. This codes for CASSKPTASGTTDTQYF.

The chain joins TRBV4-1 to TRBJ1-2, with no clear D. Germline lookup yields CDR1 MGHRA and CDR2 YSYEKL. The V end lost 4 bases, the J end lost 3 bases, and 12 bases lay between the germline ends. The CDR3 totals 14 residues. The CDR3 coding sequence is TGCGCCAGCAGCCGGACCCCGGGAGACTATGGCTACACCTTC. It is translated as CASSRTPGDYGYTF.

The V gene is TRBV27, the J gene TRBJ2-5; no definite D call. The CDR3 runs 13 residues. The germline gives CDR1 MNHEY, CDR2 SMNVEV (reference sequence). The V end lost 6 bases, the J end lost 0 bases, and 8 bases lay between the germline ends. Here the CDR3 DNA reads TGTGCCAGCAGCGTGTCCTACCAAGAGACCCAGTACTTC. Its protein product is CASSVSYQETQYF.

This rearrangement joins TRBV10-3 to TRBJ1-6, with unresolved D. CDR1 is ENHRY, CDR2 SYGVKD, per germline. V lost 6 bases and J lost 6, with 12 bases in between. This CDR3 spans 14 amino acids. CDR3 DNA: TGTGCCATCAGCCTCGAGGGTAGTAATTCACCCCTCCACTTT. It is translated as CAISLEGSNSPLHF.

The chain employs TRBV7-2 and TRBJ1-2, with D unclear. The CDR3 has 15 residues. V was clipped by 5 bases and J by 4 bases, with 17 bases between them. Germline V gene lookup returns CDR1 SGHTA and CDR2 FQGNSA. The CDR3: CASSASQTRSYGYTF. The CDR3 coding sequence is TGTGCCAGCAGCGCGAGCCAGACAAGGTCCTATGGCTACACCTTC.

The J gene is TRBJ1-6, the V gene TRBV28; the D gene is possibly TRBD1 (5 bases). Germline V lookup: CDR1 MDHEN, CDR2 SYDVKM. With 7 bases removed from V and 9 bases from J, the gap between germline ends came to 28 bases. The length of the CDR3 is 18 residues. The CDR3 reads CASTLSGMRGGRISPLHF. DNA for the CDR3: TGTGCCAGCACTTTGTCAGGGATGAGGGGCGGGAGGATTTCACCCCTCCACTTT.

The rearrangement joins TRBV21-1 to TRBJ1-2. TRBV21-1 is marked as a pseudogene. The CDR3 is made up of 18 amino acids. DNA for the CDR3: TGTGCCAGCAGCACCCACCGGGGGGAGGGGGGAAGTAACTATGGCTACACCTTC. Its translation: CASSTHRGEGGSNYGYTF.

The chain recombines TRBV19 with TRBJ1-2; perhaps TRBD1 as D (6 bases). The CDR3 is 17 residues long. The germline V and J ends were trimmed by 5 bases and 0 bases, with 19 bases remaining between them. Germline V lookup: CDR1 LNHDA, CDR2 SQIVND (reference sequence). CDR3 protein: CASSRRGRDTSNYGYTF. CDR3 nucleotide sequence: TGTGCCAGTAGTCGAAGGGGCCGGGACACCTCTAACTATGGCTACACCTTC.

Concerning this clone itself: Additional DNA sequences in this sample encode the identical CDR3. The chain carries TRBV30 and TRBJ1-6; D is uncertain. V was pared by 0 bases and J by 8 bases, with 8 bases between. Looked up from germline, CDR1 is GTSNPN and CDR2 is SVGIG (reference sequence). There are 13 residues in the CDR3. Here the CDR3 DNA reads TGTGCCTGGAGTGTAGGGAGGGATTCACCCCTCCACTTT. Its protein is CAWSVGRDSPLHF.

This rearrangement joins TRBV7-2 to TRBJ2-1, with 10 bases aligning to TRBD2. CDR1 and CDR2 from the germline V gene are SGHTA and FQGNSA. J gave up 6 bases and V 5 bases, and 7 bases lay outside the gene matches. CDR3 size: 15 residues. CDR3 coding DNA: TGTGCCAGCAGCCCGAGCGGGGGGGCCTCCAATGAGCAGTTCTTC. This encodes CASSPSGGASNEQFF.

This sequence joins TRBV7-9 and TRBJ2-3; 7 nucleotides line up with TRBD2. Per the germline V gene, CDR1 is SEHNR and CDR2 is FQNEAQ (reference sequence). V gave up 4 bases and J gave up 12 bases; unmatched junction bases: 19. This CDR3 contains 16 residues. The CDR3: CASSSRTLRIAGGQYF. Written as DNA, the CDR3 is TGTGCCAGCAGCTCACGGACTCTGAGAATAGCGGGTGGTCAGTATTTT.

The J gene is TRBJ2-3, the V gene TRBV6-5; 9 bases map to TRBD1. V shed 8 bases and J 3 bases; nucleotides not matched to a gene: 6. The V gene's germline CDR1 is MNHEY and CDR2 SVGAGI. The CDR3 length is 14 residues. The CDR3 DNA follows: TGTGCCAGCGGGACAGGGATATGGACAGATACGCAGTATTTT. Its translation: CASGTGIWTDTQYF.

The chain uses TRBV7-8 and TRBJ1-1, with 7 bases identical to TRBD1. The V gene end was trimmed by 0 bases and the J gene end by 1 base; junction bases not matched to a gene: 5. Germline CDR1 is SGHVS and CDR2 is FQNEAQ. This CDR3 comprises 16 residues. This CDR3 reads CASSLAGQVPNTEAFF. The CDR3 region has the DNA TGTGCCAGCAGCTTAGCAGGACAGGTCCCGAACACTGAAGCTTTCTTT.